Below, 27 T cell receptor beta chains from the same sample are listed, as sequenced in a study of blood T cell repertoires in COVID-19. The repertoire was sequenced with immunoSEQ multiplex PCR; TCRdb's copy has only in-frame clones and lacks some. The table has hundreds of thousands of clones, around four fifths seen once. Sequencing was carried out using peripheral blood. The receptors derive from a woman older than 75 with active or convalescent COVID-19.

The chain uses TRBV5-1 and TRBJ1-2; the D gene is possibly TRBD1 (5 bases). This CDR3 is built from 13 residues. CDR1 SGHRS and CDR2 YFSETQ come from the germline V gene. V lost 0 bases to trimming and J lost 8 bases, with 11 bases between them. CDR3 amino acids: CASSLGSGPGYTF. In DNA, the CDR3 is TGCGCCAGCAGCTTGGGTTCAGGGCCCGGCTACACCTTC.

The CDR3 protein is CASSLDQGSSQHF. The CDR3 nucleotides read TGTGCCAGCAGCTTAGACCAGGGTTCTTCCCAGCATTTT. This sequence joins TRBV11-2 and TRBJ1-5; a possible D gene is TRBD1 (5 bases). With 0 bases removed from V and 11 bases from J, the gap between germline ends came to 11 bases. This CDR3 spans 13 amino acids. Germline CDR1 reads SGHAT; CDR2 reads FQNNGV.

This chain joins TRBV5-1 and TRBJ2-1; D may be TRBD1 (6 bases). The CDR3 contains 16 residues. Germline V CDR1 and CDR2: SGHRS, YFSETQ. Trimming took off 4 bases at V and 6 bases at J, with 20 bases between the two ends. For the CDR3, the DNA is TGCGCCAGCAGCGGGCGCGGGTCACAGGGCAGCAATGAGCAGTTCTTC. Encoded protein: CASSGRGSQGSNEQFF.

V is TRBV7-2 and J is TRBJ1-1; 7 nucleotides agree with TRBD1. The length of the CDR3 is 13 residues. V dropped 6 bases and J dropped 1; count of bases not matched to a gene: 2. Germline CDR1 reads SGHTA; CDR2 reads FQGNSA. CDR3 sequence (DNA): TGTGCCAGCAGACGGACAGGGAACACTGAAGCTTTCTTT. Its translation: CASRRTGNTEAFF.

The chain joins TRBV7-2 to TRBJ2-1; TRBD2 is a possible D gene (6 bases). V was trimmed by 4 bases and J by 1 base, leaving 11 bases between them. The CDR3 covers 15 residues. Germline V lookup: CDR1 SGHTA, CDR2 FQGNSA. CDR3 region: CASSSGDFSYNEQFF. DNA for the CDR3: TGTGCCAGCAGCTCCGGGGACTTTTCCTACAATGAGCAGTTCTTC. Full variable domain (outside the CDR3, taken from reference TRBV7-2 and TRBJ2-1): GAGVSQSPSNKVTEKGKDVELRCDPISGHTALYWYRQSLGQGLEFLIYFQGNSAPDKSGLPSDRFSAERTGGSVSTLTIQRTQQEDSAVYLCASSSGDFSYNEQFFGPGTRLTVL.

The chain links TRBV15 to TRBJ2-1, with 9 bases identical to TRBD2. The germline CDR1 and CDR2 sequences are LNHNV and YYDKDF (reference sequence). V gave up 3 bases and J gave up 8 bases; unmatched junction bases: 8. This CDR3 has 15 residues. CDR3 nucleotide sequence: TGTGCCACCAGCAGCATTAGCGGGAGTGTGGATGAGCAGTTCTTC. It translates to CATSSISGSVDEQFF.

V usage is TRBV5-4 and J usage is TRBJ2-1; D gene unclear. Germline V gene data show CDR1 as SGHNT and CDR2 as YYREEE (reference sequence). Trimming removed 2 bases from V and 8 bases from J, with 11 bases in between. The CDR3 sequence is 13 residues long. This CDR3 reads CASSLSERDEQFF. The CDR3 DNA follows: TGTGCCAGCAGCTTATCGGAGAGAGATGAGCAGTTCTTC.

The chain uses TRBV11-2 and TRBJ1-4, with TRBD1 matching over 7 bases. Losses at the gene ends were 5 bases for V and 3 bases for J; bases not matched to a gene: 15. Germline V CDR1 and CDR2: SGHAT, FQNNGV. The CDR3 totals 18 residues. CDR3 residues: CASSPRDRSLWANEKLFF. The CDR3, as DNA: TGTGCCAGCAGCCCCCGGGACAGATCTCTATGGGCTAATGAAAAACTGTTTTTT.

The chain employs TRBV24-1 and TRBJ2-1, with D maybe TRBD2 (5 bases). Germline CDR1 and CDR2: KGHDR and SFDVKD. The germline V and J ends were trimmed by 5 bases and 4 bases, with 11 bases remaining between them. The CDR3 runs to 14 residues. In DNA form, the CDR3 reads TGTGCCACCAGTGCCTCACTAGTATACAATGAGCAGTTCTTC. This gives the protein CATSASLVYNEQFF.

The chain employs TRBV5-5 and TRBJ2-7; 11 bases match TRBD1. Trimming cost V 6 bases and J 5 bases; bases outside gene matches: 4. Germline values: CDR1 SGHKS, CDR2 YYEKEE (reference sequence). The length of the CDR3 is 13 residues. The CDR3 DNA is TGTGCCAGCAACGGACAGGGGGCCCACGAGCAGTACTTC. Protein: CASNGQGAHEQYF.

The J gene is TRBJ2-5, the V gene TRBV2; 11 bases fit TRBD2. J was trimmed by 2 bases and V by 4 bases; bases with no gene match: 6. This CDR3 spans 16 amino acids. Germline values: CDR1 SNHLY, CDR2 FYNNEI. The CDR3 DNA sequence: TGTGCCAGCAGTGGGACGACTAGCGGGGAACAAGAGACCCAGTACTTC. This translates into CASSGTTSGEQETQYF.

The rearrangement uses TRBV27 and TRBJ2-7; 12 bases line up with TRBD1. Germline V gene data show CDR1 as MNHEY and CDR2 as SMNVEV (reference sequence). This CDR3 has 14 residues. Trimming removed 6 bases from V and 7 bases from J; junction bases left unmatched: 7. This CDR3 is CASSYGTGGREQYF. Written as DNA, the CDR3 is TGTGCCAGCAGCTACGGGACAGGGGGCCGGGAGCAGTACTTC.

The CDR3 DNA follows: TGTGCCAGCAGCCCCCTCCCGAACACCGGGGAGCTGTTTTTT. It encodes CASSPLPNTGELFF. The genes are TRBV11-3 and TRBJ2-2, with no clear D. V lost 5 bases, J lost 0 bases, and 7 bases lay in between. Looked up from germline, CDR1 is SGHNT and CDR2 is YENEEA. CDR3 length: 14 amino acids.

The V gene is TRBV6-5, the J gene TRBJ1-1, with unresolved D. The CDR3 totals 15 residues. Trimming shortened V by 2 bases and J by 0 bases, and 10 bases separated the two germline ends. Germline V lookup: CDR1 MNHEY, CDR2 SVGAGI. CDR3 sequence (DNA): TGTGCCAGCAGTTACCTGGGCACGATGAACACTGAAGCTTTCTTT. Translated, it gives CASSYLGTMNTEAFF.

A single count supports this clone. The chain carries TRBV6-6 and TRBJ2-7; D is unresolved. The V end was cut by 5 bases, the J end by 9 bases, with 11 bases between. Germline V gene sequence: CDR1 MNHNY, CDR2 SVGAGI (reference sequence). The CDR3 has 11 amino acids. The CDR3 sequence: CASSMLTGQYF. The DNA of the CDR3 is TGTGCCAGCAGTATGCTTACGGGGCAGTACTTC.

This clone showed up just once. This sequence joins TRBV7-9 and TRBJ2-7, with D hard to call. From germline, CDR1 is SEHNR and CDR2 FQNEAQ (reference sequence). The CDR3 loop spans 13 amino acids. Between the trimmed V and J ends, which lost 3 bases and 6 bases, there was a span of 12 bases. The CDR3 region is CASSFPTPGEQYF. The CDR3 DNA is TGTGCCAGCAGCTTTCCCACCCCCGGCGAGCAGTACTTC.

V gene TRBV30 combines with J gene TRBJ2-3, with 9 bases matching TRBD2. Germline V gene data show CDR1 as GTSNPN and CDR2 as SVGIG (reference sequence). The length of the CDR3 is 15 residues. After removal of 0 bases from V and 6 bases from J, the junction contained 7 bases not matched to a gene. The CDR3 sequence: CAWSVRAGGKDTQYF. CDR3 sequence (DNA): TGTGCCTGGAGTGTACGAGCGGGAGGCAAGGATACGCAGTATTTT.

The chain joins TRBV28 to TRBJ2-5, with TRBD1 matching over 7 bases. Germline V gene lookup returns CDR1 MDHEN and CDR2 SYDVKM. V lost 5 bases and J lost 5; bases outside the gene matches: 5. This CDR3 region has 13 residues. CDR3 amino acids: CASSVQGPETQYF. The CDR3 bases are TGTGCCAGCAGTGTACAGGGGCCCGAGACCCAGTACTTC.

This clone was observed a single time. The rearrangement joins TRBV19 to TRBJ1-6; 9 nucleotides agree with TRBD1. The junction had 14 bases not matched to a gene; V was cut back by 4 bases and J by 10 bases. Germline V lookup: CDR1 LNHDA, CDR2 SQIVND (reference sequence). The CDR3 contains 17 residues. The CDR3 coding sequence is TGTGCCAGTAGTAAAATCGCCGGGACAGGGTTACAGTCACCCCTCCACTTT. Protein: CASSKIAGTGLQSPLHF.

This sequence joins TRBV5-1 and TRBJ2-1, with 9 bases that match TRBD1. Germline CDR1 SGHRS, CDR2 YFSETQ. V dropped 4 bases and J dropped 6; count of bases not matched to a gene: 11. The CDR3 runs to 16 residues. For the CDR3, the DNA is TGCGCCAGCAGCCTCGATCCGGGACAGGGTGTCAATGAGCAGTTCTTC. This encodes CASSLDPGQGVNEQFF.

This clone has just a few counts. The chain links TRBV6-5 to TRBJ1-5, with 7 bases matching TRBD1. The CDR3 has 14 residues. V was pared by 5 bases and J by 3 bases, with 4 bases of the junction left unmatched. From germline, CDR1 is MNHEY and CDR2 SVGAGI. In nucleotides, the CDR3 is TGTGCCAGCAGTAACAGGGGCTTCAATCAGCCCCAGCATTTT. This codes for CASSNRGFNQPQHF.

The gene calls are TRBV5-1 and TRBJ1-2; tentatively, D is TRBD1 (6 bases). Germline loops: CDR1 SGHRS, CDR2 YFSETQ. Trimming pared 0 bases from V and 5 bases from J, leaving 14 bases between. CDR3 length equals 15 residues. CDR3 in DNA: TGCGCCAGCAGCTTGGAAGGCAGGGGAAGTTATGGCTACACCTTC. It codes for CASSLEGRGSYGYTF.

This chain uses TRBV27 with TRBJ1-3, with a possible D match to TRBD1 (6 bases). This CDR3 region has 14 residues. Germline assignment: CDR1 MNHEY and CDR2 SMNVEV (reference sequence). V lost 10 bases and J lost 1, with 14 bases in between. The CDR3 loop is CATLPRGSGNTIYF. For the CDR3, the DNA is TGTGCCACCCTACCCAGGGGTTCTGGAAACACCATATATTTT.

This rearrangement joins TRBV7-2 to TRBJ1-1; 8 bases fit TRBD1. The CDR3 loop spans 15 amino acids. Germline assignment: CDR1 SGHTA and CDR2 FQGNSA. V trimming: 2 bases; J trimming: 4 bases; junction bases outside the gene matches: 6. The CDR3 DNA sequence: TGTGCCAGCAGCTTACAAACAGGGGGGAGCACTGAAGCTTTCTTT. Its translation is CASSLQTGGSTEAFF.

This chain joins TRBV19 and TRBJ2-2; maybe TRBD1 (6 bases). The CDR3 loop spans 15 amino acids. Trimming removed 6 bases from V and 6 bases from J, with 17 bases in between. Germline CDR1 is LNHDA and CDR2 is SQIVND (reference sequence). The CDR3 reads CASSQAQGWAGELFF. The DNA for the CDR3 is TGTGCCAGTAGCCAAGCACAGGGCTGGGCCGGGGAGCTGTTTTTT.

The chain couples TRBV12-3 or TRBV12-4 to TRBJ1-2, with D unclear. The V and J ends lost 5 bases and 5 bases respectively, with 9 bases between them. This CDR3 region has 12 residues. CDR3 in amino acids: CASSLIQYGYTF. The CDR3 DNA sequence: TGTGCCAGCAGTCTTATCCAGTATGGCTACACCTTC.

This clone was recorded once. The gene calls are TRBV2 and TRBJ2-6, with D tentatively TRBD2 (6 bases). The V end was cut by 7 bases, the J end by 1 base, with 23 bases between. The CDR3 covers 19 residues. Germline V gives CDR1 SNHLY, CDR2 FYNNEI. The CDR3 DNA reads TGTGCCAGCATGACCCACCGGAGGGATCGGTTGTCTGGGGCCAACGTCCTGACTTTC. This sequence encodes CASMTHRRDRLSGANVLTF. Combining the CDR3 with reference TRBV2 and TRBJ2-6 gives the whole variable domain EPEVTQTPSHQVTQMGQEVILRCVPISNHLYFYWYRQILGQKVEFLVSFYNNEISEKSEIFDDQFSVERPDGSNFTLKIRSTKLEDSAMYFCASMTHRRDRLSGANVLTFGAGSRLTVL.